This entry lists 28 T cell receptor beta chains sequenced from one sample in a study of T cell changes during pregnancy in multiple sclerosis. Sequencing was performed with immunoSEQ multiplex PCR; in TCRdb, only in-frame clones are kept and a portion is missing. The sample includes about 100,000 clones, approximately 92% seen only once; the top ten take around 1.2%. The sequencing used peripheral blood, collected in the second trimester of pregnancy. The receptors come from a female donor with multiple sclerosis, enrolled in a pregnancy study.

The J gene is TRBJ1-2, the V gene TRBV19; D unclear. The CDR3 covers 13 residues. The germline V gene has CDR1 LNHDA and CDR2 SQIVND (reference sequence). The V end was cut by 7 bases, the J end by 0 bases, with 9 bases between. CDR3: CASTEASNYGYTF. The DNA of the CDR3 is TGTGCCAGTACGGAGGCTTCTAACTATGGCTACACCTTC.

This chain uses TRBV7-2 with TRBJ2-3; no firm D call. The CDR3 has 14 residues. The V end lost 5 bases, the J end lost 0 bases, and 9 bases lay between the germline ends. Germline CDR1 and CDR2: SGHTA and FQGNSA. This chain's CDR3 is CASSPLRSTDTQYF. The DNA for the CDR3 is TGTGCCAGCAGCCCCTTGAGGAGCACAGATACGCAGTATTTT.

The chain carries TRBV10-2 and TRBJ1-4; 9 positions agree with TRBD1. J gave up 7 bases and V 7 bases, and 13 bases lay outside the gene matches. The V gene's germline CDR1 is WSHSY and CDR2 SAAADI. This CDR3 contains 16 residues. The chain's CDR3 is CASNSYAGTGIEKLFF. CDR3 coding DNA: TGCGCCAGCAATTCTTACGCCGGGACAGGGATTGAAAAACTGTTTTTT.

This chain links TRBV29-1 with TRBJ1-1; D is uncertain. There are 13 residues in the CDR3. Between the trimmed V and J ends, which lost 4 bases and 4 bases, there was a span of 13 bases. Germline CDR1 SQVTM, CDR2 ANQGSEA. The CDR3 is CSVGMRAATEAFF. CDR3 in DNA: TGCAGCGTTGGGATGCGGGCCGCCACTGAAGCTTTCTTT.

The rearrangement uses TRBV28 and TRBJ2-1; 8 bases match TRBD1. CDR1 is MDHEN, CDR2 SYDVKM, per germline. Unmatched junction bases numbered 11, after V lost 7 bases and J lost 0 bases. The CDR3 is made up of 17 amino acids. The CDR3 region is CASIQNWDRNSYNEQFF. In DNA form, the CDR3 reads TGTGCCAGCATCCAAAATTGGGACAGGAACTCCTACAATGAGCAGTTCTTC.

J is TRBJ1-2 and V is TRBV4-2; tentative D call: TRBD1 (5 bases). Germline CDR1 and CDR2: LGHNA and YNFKEQ. This CDR3 comprises 16 residues. V lost 0 bases and J lost 0, with 11 bases in between. The DNA for the CDR3 is TGTGCCAGCAGCCAAGATTCGCGGGGGACTAACTATGGCTACACCTTC. This translates into CASSQDSRGTNYGYTF.

The V gene is TRBV5-5, the J gene TRBJ2-5; D gene ambiguous. V was trimmed by 4 bases and J by 2 bases, leaving 12 bases between them. CDR1 SGHKS and CDR2 YYEKEE come from the germline V gene (reference sequence). This CDR3 has 14 residues. Written as DNA, the CDR3 is TGTGCCAGCAGCCGAGGAGAAAATCAAGAGACCCAGTACTTC. Translating it yields CASSRGENQETQYF.

The V gene is TRBV7-3, the J gene TRBJ1-1, with D possibly matching TRBD1 (5 bases). The CDR3 spans 14 residues. Germline V gene sequence: CDR1 SGHTA, CDR2 FQGTGA. Trimming shortened V by 4 bases and J by 5 bases, and 14 bases separated the two germline ends. CDR3 in DNA: TGTGCCAGCAGCTCCCAGGGAGGAGGGACTGAAGCTTTCTTT. Amino acids: CASSSQGGGTEAFF.

The chain employs TRBV7-2 and TRBJ1-5; 7 positions match TRBD1. Germline lookup yields CDR1 SGHTA and CDR2 FQGNSA. Trimming at V came to 4 bases and at J to 6 bases, leaving 3 bases not matched to a gene. The CDR3 contains 13 residues. The CDR3 protein is CASSSHRGQPQHF. CDR3 bases: TGTGCCAGCAGCTCCCACAGGGGTCAGCCCCAGCATTTT.

The chain links TRBV5-4 to TRBJ1-1; D unclear. Germline CDR1 SGHNT, CDR2 YYREEE (reference sequence). This CDR3 is 13 amino acids long. Trimming cost V 3 bases and J 0 bases, with 6 bases left between them. CDR3 protein: CASSYFMNTEAFF. The DNA of the CDR3 is TGTGCCAGCAGCTATTTTATGAACACTGAAGCTTTCTTT.

V and J are TRBV6-1 and TRBJ1-3, with 7 bases identical to TRBD1. The germline gives CDR1 MNHNS, CDR2 SASEGT. The CDR3 consists of 15 residues. Unmatched junction bases numbered 8, after V lost 5 bases and J lost 4 bases. The CDR3 sequence is CASSPRDRSGNTIYF. CDR3 in DNA: TGTGCCAGCAGTCCCCGGGACAGATCGGGAAACACCATATATTTT.

This chain joins TRBV7-3 and TRBJ1-1, with 10 bases identical to TRBD1. The CDR3 loop spans 16 amino acids. In germline, CDR1 is SGHTA, CDR2 FQGTGA. V shed 5 bases, J shed 1 base, and the junction held 7 bases outside the gene matches. As DNA, the CDR3 is TGTGCCAGCAGCAAGACAGGGGGCTGGTCGAACACTGAAGCTTTCTTT. Translated: CASSKTGGWSNTEAFF.

This clone was seen only once. The CDR3 bases are TGCGCCAGCAGCTTGGACGGGAGGGAGGGAGATACGCAGTATTTT. It encodes CASSLDGREGDTQYF. The chain couples TRBV5-1 to TRBJ2-3, with 8 bases fitting TRBD2. Germline CDR1 is SGHRS and CDR2 is YFSETQ. After removal of 0 bases from V and 5 bases from J, the junction contained 5 bases not matched to a gene. There are 15 residues in the CDR3.

V and J are TRBV13 and TRBJ1-1; maybe TRBD1 (6 bases). CDR1 PRHDT and CDR2 FYEKMQ come from the germline V gene (reference sequence). The CDR3 sequence is 15 residues long. Trimming removed 2 bases at V and 4 bases at J, with 14 bases between. The CDR3 sequence is CASSLFGGGPTEAFF. CDR3 in DNA: TGTGCCAGCAGCTTATTCGGCGGGGGGCCCACTGAAGCTTTCTTT.

The CDR3 nucleotides read TGTGCCAGCAGTGAACAAGTGGCGGATTCTGGAAACACCATATATTTT. Its protein product is CASSEQVADSGNTIYF. This sequence joins TRBV6-1 and TRBJ1-3; no definite D call. The CDR3 extends over 16 amino acids. Trimming took 2 bases from V and 1 from J, leaving 12 bases between them. Germline loops: CDR1 MNHNS, CDR2 SASEGT.

The chain carries TRBV10-3 and TRBJ1-1; tentative D call: TRBD1 (5 bases). With 0 bases removed from V and 11 bases from J, the gap between germline ends came to 13 bases. CDR3 length: 13 amino acids. Germline V lookup: CDR1 ENHRY, CDR2 SYGVKD. CDR3 sequence (DNA): TGTGCCATCAGTGAGTCGATTCAGGGTTTCGCTTTCTTT. This sequence encodes CAISESIQGFAFF.

The V call is TRBV9, the J call TRBJ2-7, with 9 bases identical to TRBD2. Germline CDR1 reads SGDLS; CDR2 reads YYNGEE. V lost 0 bases to trimming and J lost 6 bases; unmatched junction nucleotides: 4. The CDR3 consists of 14 residues. Here the CDR3 reads CASSVGGGAGEQYF. DNA of the CDR3: TGTGCCAGCAGCGTAGGCGGGGGGGCGGGCGAGCAGTACTTC.

The chain joins TRBV10-2 to TRBJ1-4; possibly TRBD1 for D (6 bases). The V gene's germline CDR1 is WSHSY and CDR2 SAAADI. The CDR3 consists of 15 residues. V was cut by 0 bases and J by 3 bases, with 8 bases left in between. The CDR3 reads CASSESQGSNEKLFF. The CDR3, as DNA: TGCGCCAGCAGTGAGTCACAGGGATCTAATGAAAAACTGTTTTTT.

DNA of the CDR3: TGTGCCAGCAGCCCCTCACGGGGGGTTTCGGACCAGCCCCAGCATTTT. Amino acids: CASSPSRGVSDQPQHF. The chain recombines TRBV25-1 with TRBJ1-5, with D perhaps matching TRBD1 (5 bases). Trimming took 6 bases from V and 7 from J, leaving 22 bases between them. There are 16 residues in the CDR3. Germline V lookup: CDR1 MGHDK, CDR2 SYGVNS.

The rearrangement uses TRBV19 and TRBJ1-5, with D possibly being TRBD1 (6 bases). Looked up from germline, CDR1 is LNHDA and CDR2 is SQIVND (reference sequence). This CDR3 is 15 amino acids long. Deletions cut 7 bases from V and 2 bases from J, with 15 bases between. CDR3 bases: TGTGCCAGTATCGCAACAGGGATTCGCAATCAGCCCCAGCATTTT. Its translation is CASIATGIRNQPQHF.

V is TRBV10-3 and J is TRBJ1-4; D is perhaps TRBD1 (5 bases). V gave up 0 bases and J gave up 6 bases, with 11 bases separating them. CDR3 size: 15 residues. Germline V CDR1 and CDR2: ENHRY, SYGVKD. This CDR3 is CAISESRGADEKLFF. The CDR3, as DNA: TGTGCCATCAGTGAGTCAAGGGGCGCGGATGAAAAACTGTTTTTT.

The chain joins TRBV9 to TRBJ1-1, with D possibly TRBD1 on 6 matching bases. Trimming cost V 5 bases and J 1 base, with 15 bases left between them. The CDR3 sequence is 15 residues long. Germline V CDR1 and CDR2: SGDLS, YYNGEE. CDR3 DNA: TGTGCCAGCAGTGCTACCGGGACACCGAACACTGAAGCTTTCTTT. Residues: CASSATGTPNTEAFF.

The gene calls are TRBV5-1 and TRBJ2-1; the D is unclear. Trimming left V 5 bases short and J 5 bases short, with 23 bases between. Germline CDR1 SGHRS, CDR2 YFSETQ. The CDR3 length is 17 residues. The DNA for the CDR3 is TGCGCCAGCAGACCTCTAGGAAGGTCCGAGACGGACAATGAGCAGTTCTTC. Translation: CASRPLGRSETDNEQFF. The variable domain in full, completed from reference TRBV5-1 and TRBJ2-1, reads KAGVTQTPRYLIKTRGQQVTLSCSPISGHRSVSWYQQTPGQGLQFLFEYFSETQRNKGNFPGRFSGRQFSNSRSEMNVSTLELGDSALYLCASRPLGRSETDNEQFFGPGTRLTVL.

The V call is TRBV4-1, the J call TRBJ1-4, with D maybe TRBD1 (6 bases). Germline values: CDR1 MGHRA, CDR2 YSYEKL. The length of the CDR3 is 17 residues. Deletions cut 2 bases from V and 7 bases from J, with 20 bases between. This CDR3 reads CASSQPLGPQGSEKLFF. CDR3 sequence (DNA): TGCGCCAGCAGCCAACCCCTAGGCCCCCAGGGGAGTGAAAAACTGTTTTTT.

J is TRBJ2-5 and V is TRBV15; 9 bases are shared with TRBD2. CDR1 and CDR2 from the germline V gene are LNHNV and YYDKDF (reference sequence). The J segment lost 2 bases and the V segment lost 1 base, leaving 8 bases of the junction unmatched. The CDR3 runs to 17 residues. The CDR3 sequence is CATSRGGLASTQETQYF. The CDR3 DNA reads TGTGCCACCAGCAGAGGCGGACTAGCGAGTACTCAAGAGACCCAGTACTTC.

The chain uses TRBV28 and TRBJ2-7; 8 bases agree with TRBD2. The germline V gene encodes CDR1 MDHEN and CDR2 SYDVKM. V lost 9 bases, J lost 4 bases, and 8 bases stayed unmatched. The CDR3 consists of 13 residues. As DNA, the CDR3 is TGTGCCAGTCTTGAGCGGGAGAGGTACGAGCAGTACTTC. Its translation: CASLERERYEQYF.

The V and J genes are TRBV19 and TRBJ1-5, with 7 bases fitting TRBD1. In germline, CDR1 is LNHDA, CDR2 SQIVND (reference sequence). This CDR3 spans 18 amino acids. V lost 0 bases to trimming and J lost 3 bases; unmatched junction nucleotides: 11. The CDR3 coding sequence is TGTGCCAGTAGTATAGACGGCGGGACAGCCATATTCAATCAGCCCCAGCATTTT. Amino acids: CASSIDGGTAIFNQPQHF.

This chain joins TRBV5-4 and TRBJ2-7; D perhaps matches TRBD2 (5 bases). The CDR3 has 14 residues. Trimming shortened V by 5 bases and J by 4 bases, and 16 bases separated the two germline ends. CDR1 is SGHNT and CDR2 is YYREEE in the germline V gene (reference sequence). CDR3 DNA: TGTGCCAGCAGGGTGTTTGGACTGTCTTACGAGCAGTACTTC. Amino acids: CASRVFGLSYEQYF.